This T cell receptor (beta chain) appears in the sequencing data of a study of blood T cell repertoires in COVID-19. In the study overall: Sample material is recorded as cDNA or gDNA derived from T cells, B-cell-depleted T cells, or PBMCs.

Profiled with immunoSEQ multiplex PCR; TCRdb holds only in-frame clones, not every one. In the table there are more than 85,000 clones, more than 85% of which are singletons. The V and J ends lost 2 bases and 9 bases, in that order; junction bases with no gene match: 14. CDR1 and CDR2 from the germline V gene are MNHNS and SASEGT. The CDR3 covers 17 residues. The material sequenced was peripheral blood. The V and J genes are TRBV6-1 and TRBJ2-4; 9 bases fit TRBD1. The receptor was derived from a man aged 50-60 years with active or convalescent COVID-19. The CDR3 DNA reads TGTGCCAGCAGTGAAAATAGGGTAGGGACAGGGTACACCATTCAGTACTTC. This gives the protein CASSENRVGTGYTIQYF.